This T cell receptor (beta chain) was recovered during a study of T cells in Graves' hyperthyroidism and ophthalmopathy. Under 12 ml fresh peripheral blood yielded the PBMCs. Whole-study findings and limits: In simple terms, a model built on 13 V-J features told ophthalmopathy apart from stable hyperthyroidism.

Trimming cost V 5 bases and J 4 bases; bases outside gene matches: 4. From germline, CDR1 is GTSNPN and CDR2 SVGIG (reference sequence). The CDR3 is 12 amino acids. Amplification of TCR beta CDR3 regions used RNA as the template. The TCR CDR3 first-round RT-PCR relied on the HTBI primer set. TCRdb redid the calling of the multiplex PCR reads with MiXCR, one entry per CDR3 protein. The sample contains 300,000 to 400,000 distinct CDR3 sequences, 18% of which appear only once. Concerning this clonotype itself: Its antigen remains unidentified.

The chain links TRBV30 to TRBJ1-1; 7 bases map to TRBD1. Sequenced sample: blood. The receptor comes from a woman aged 45-65 years with Graves' hyperthyroidism. CDR3 amino acids: CAWDRESTEAFF. The CDR3 nucleotides read TGTGCCTGGGACAGGGAGAGCACTGAAGCTTTCTTT. Full variable domain (remainder filled in from reference TRBV30 and TRBJ1-1): SQTIHQWPATLVQPVGSPLSLECTVEGTSNPNLYWYRQAAGRGLQLLFYSVGIGQISSEVPQNLSASRPQDRQFILSSKKLLLSDSGFYLCAWDRESTEAFFGQGTRLTVV.